Listed here is a single T cell receptor beta chain. Per the authors' pipeline: Amplified reference gene primers provided the basis for estimating nucleated cell counts. Generated by immunoSEQ multiplex PCR, the TCRdb table keeps only in-frame clones and is missing some. V, J and clone size reflect that table, while D and trimming were determined from the DNA. This table holds 200,000 to 250,000 clones, over 65% found once. Germline loops: CDR1 WSHSY, CDR2 SAAADI. The CDR3 totals 16 residues. V was clipped by 6 bases and J by 0 bases, with 15 bases between them. The sample is drawn from a study of blood T cell repertoires in COVID-19. The cohort comprised adults aged about 18 to 90 years residing in 20 to 30 US areas. Recovered status in Cohort 3 required two negative PCRs, clearance, or symptom resolution.

The chain has TRBV10-2 and TRBJ1-3; D gene uncertain. The receptor was isolated from a woman aged 55-70 years who had recovered from COVID-19. Sequenced sample: PBMCs or T cells enriched from blood (not recorded which). The CDR3 DNA follows: TGCGCCAGCAGAGAGGCCCTCGCGGGCTCTGGAAACACCATATATTTT. Protein product: CASREALAGSGNTIYF.